These 26 T cell receptor beta chains were sequenced from one sample in a study of blood T cell repertoires in COVID-19. TCRdb keeps only in-frame clones here, not all; method: immunoSEQ multiplex PCR. The table shows roughly 150,000 clones, with around 89% occurring only once. Material for sequencing was peripheral blood. These receptors were collected from a man aged 55 to 70 with active or convalescent COVID-19.

V is TRBV5-5 and J is TRBJ2-6; tentatively, D is TRBD2 (5 bases). Deletions cut 0 bases from V and 6 bases from J, with 10 bases between. Germline values: CDR1 SGHKS, CDR2 YYEKEE (reference sequence). CDR3 length equals 15 residues. DNA for the CDR3: TGTGCCAGCAGCTTGGCGGGGAGTCTGGCCAACGTCCTGACTTTC. Its translation: CASSLAGSLANVLTF.

The V and J genes are TRBV29-1 and TRBJ2-3; the match to TRBD1 covers 7 bases. The CDR3 loop spans 12 amino acids. The trim removed 7 bases at V and 4 bases at J, leaving 5 bases unmatched. CDR1 and CDR2 (germline): SQVTM, ANQGSEA. CDR3 sequence: CSAGGWSDTQYF. DNA of the CDR3: TGCAGCGCAGGGGGTTGGTCAGATACGCAGTATTTT.

The chain joins TRBV18 to TRBJ1-1; D might be TRBD1 (6 bases). With 8 bases removed from V and 0 bases from J, the gap between germline ends came to 10 bases. This CDR3 contains 13 residues. Germline V lookup: CDR1 KGHSH, CDR2 LQKENI. The CDR3 spells CASRQALNTEAFF. Here the CDR3 DNA reads TGTGCCAGCCGACAGGCCTTGAACACTGAAGCTTTCTTT.

The chain recombines TRBV6-5 with TRBJ2-7; possible D gene TRBD2, 5 bases. The CDR3 runs to 15 residues. Trimming left V 8 bases short and J 1 base short, with 18 bases between. Germline values: CDR1 MNHEY, CDR2 SVGAGI. CDR3: CASPSEPGLSYEQYF. The CDR3 DNA follows: TGTGCCAGCCCTTCAGAGCCCGGACTGTCCTACGAGCAGTACTTC.

The chain combines TRBV5-1 with TRBJ2-2, with 7 bases fitting TRBD2. CDR1 and CDR2 (germline): SGHRS, YFSETQ. Germline trimming cut 5 bases from V and 5 bases from J; bases unmatched to any gene: 12. The CDR3 extends over 16 amino acids. DNA for the CDR3: TGCGCCAGCAGTCGCGGGGAGGGCCTCGGGACCGGGGAGCTGTTTTTT. It translates to CASSRGEGLGTGELFF.

The chain couples TRBV10-1 to TRBJ2-3; 15 bases agree with TRBD2. Germline V gene data show CDR1 as WNHNN and CDR2 as SYGVQD (reference sequence). The CDR3 consists of 19 residues. The V and J ends lost 4 bases and 0 bases, in that order; junction bases with no gene match: 8. The CDR3 is CASSVIGTSGGPSTDTQYF. The DNA for the CDR3 is TGCGCCAGCAGTGTCATCGGGACTAGCGGGGGGCCCAGCACAGATACGCAGTATTTT.

Only one count was recorded for this clone. The V and J genes are TRBV4-1 and TRBJ2-3; TRBD2 agrees at 11 bases. Germline V gives CDR1 MGHRA, CDR2 YSYEKL. After removal of 7 bases from V and 6 bases from J, the junction contained 6 bases not matched to a gene. The CDR3 sequence is 14 residues long. CDR3 sequence (DNA): TGCGCCAGCAATAGCGGGGGGGCCTCCGATACGCAGTATTTT. Protein product: CASNSGGASDTQYF.

This sequence joins TRBV18 and TRBJ2-5; TRBD2 agrees at 9 bases. The length of the CDR3 is 17 residues. The V and J ends lost 0 bases and 1 base, in that order; junction bases with no gene match: 6. Per germline, CDR1 KGHSH and CDR2 LQKENI. CDR3 loop: CASSPPAGGPSQETQYF. The CDR3 DNA reads as TGTGCCAGCTCACCACCGGCGGGGGGGCCATCCCAAGAGACCCAGTACTTC.

The genes are TRBV18 and TRBJ2-1, with TRBD2 identical over 10 bases. This CDR3 has 15 amino acids. Per the germline V gene, CDR1 is KGHSH and CDR2 is LQKENI. After removal of 2 bases from V and 5 bases from J, the junction contained 3 bases not matched to a gene. The CDR3 nucleotides read TGTGCCAGCTCACCAACTAGCGGGACTCACAATGAGCAGTTCTTC. This gives the protein CASSPTSGTHNEQFF.

The gene calls are TRBV28 and TRBJ1-2, with a tentative D call TRBD1 (5 bases). The CDR3 is made up of 15 amino acids. Per the germline V gene, CDR1 is MDHEN and CDR2 is SYDVKM. With 3 bases removed from V and 5 bases from J, the gap between germline ends came to 16 bases. The CDR3 DNA follows: TGTGCCAGCAGTTTGACAGAGAATAGAAGGTATGGCTACACCTTC. It codes for CASSLTENRRYGYTF.

The gene calls are TRBV30 and TRBJ2-2; 10 bases map to TRBD1. V shed 2 bases and J 5 bases; nucleotides not matched to a gene: 11. This CDR3 is 17 amino acids long. Per the germline V gene, CDR1 is GTSNPN and CDR2 is SVGIG (reference sequence). The CDR3 region has the DNA TGTGCCTGGAGTCCTCCCGGGACAGGGGCCTGGACCGGGGAGCTGTTTTTT. It codes for CAWSPPGTGAWTGELFF.

This rearrangement joins TRBV19 to TRBJ1-2; perhaps TRBD1 as D (6 bases). The germline V gene has CDR1 LNHDA and CDR2 SQIVND (reference sequence). Trimming removed 5 bases at V and 8 bases at J, with 12 bases between. This CDR3 contains 12 residues. For the CDR3, the DNA is TGTGCCAGTAGTGTGACAGGCAGGGGCTACACCTTC. This gives the protein CASSVTGRGYTF.

This clone showed up just once. Here the CDR3 reads CATRGADRASEQYF. In nucleotides, the CDR3 is TGTGCCACCAGGGGGGCGGACAGGGCGTCCGAGCAGTACTTC. This rearrangement joins TRBV24-1 to TRBJ2-7, with 8 nucleotides matching TRBD1. CDR1 and CDR2 from the germline V gene are KGHDR and SFDVKD. Germline trimming cut 7 bases from V and 6 bases from J; bases unmatched to any gene: 10. This CDR3 has 14 residues.

The CDR3 region has the DNA TGTGCCAGTAGTATAGGGAGCGTCCAAGAGACCCAGTACTTC. It is translated as CASSIGSVQETQYF. This chain uses TRBV19 with TRBJ2-5; no firm D call. V lost 1 base, J lost 1 base, and 7 bases lay in between. Germline V gene data show CDR1 as LNHDA and CDR2 as SQIVND (reference sequence). The CDR3 is 14 amino acids.

This chain joins TRBV29-1 and TRBJ1-5, with 7 bases identical to TRBD1. The germline gives CDR1 SQVTM, CDR2 ANQGSEA. CDR3 length equals 14 residues. V lost 5 bases, J lost 2 bases, and 6 bases stayed unmatched. The CDR3 sequence: CSVLTGLRNQPQHF. CDR3 nucleotides: TGCAGCGTTTTGACAGGGCTGCGCAATCAGCCCCAGCATTTT.

This clone was recorded only once. V usage is TRBV7-6 and J usage is TRBJ2-1, with TRBD2 identical over 13 bases. With 2 bases clipped from V and 4 bases from J, the junction kept 2 bases outside the gene matches. Germline loops: CDR1 SGHVS, CDR2 FNYEAQ. CDR3 size: 16 residues. The CDR3 sequence: CASSLTGLAGYNEQFF. CDR3 nucleotides: TGTGCCAGCAGCTTAACGGGACTAGCGGGATACAATGAGCAGTTCTTC.

The CDR3 region is CASNQGTQPQHF. DNA of the CDR3: TGTGCCAGCAACCAGGGCACTCAGCCCCAGCATTTT. This chain connects TRBV28 to TRBJ1-5; maybe TRBD1 (5 bases). From germline, CDR1 is MDHEN and CDR2 SYDVKM. The ends were cut back, 7 bases at V and 6 bases at J, with 10 bases in the middle. This CDR3 comprises 12 residues.

The chain employs TRBV4-2 and TRBJ2-3, with D possibly matching TRBD2 (6 bases). The CDR3 has 15 amino acids. Germline loops: CDR1 LGHNA, CDR2 YNFKEQ. Between the trimmed V and J ends, which lost 1 base and 2 bases, there was a span of 10 bases. Here the CDR3 reads CASSQAGVPTDTQYF. CDR3 coding DNA: TGTGCCAGCAGCCAAGCGGGGGTGCCCACAGATACGCAGTATTTT.

The rearrangement uses TRBV2 and TRBJ2-1; 7 positions agree with TRBD1. Germline-derived CDR1 and CDR2 are SNHLY and FYNNEI. Trimming removed 8 bases from V and 5 bases from J; junction bases left unmatched: 9. The CDR3 has 14 residues. As DNA, the CDR3 is TGTGCCAGCGGACACAGGGGCGGTAACAATGAGCAGTTCTTC. It codes for CASGHRGGNNEQFF.

The sample holds a few counts of this clone. CDR3 DNA sequence: TGTGCCAGCAGAGGACAGCTTTATGGCTACACCTTC. Its translation: CASRGQLYGYTF. The gene calls are TRBV28 and TRBJ1-2, with D perhaps matching TRBD1 (6 bases). V lost 6 bases and J lost 5, with 10 bases in between. Per germline, CDR1 MDHEN and CDR2 SYDVKM. The CDR3 runs 12 residues.

This chain joins TRBV11-1 and TRBJ1-1; D gene ambiguous. Trimming shortened V by 1 base and J by 4 bases, and 13 bases separated the two germline ends. From germline, CDR1 is SGHAT and CDR2 FQDESV (reference sequence). The CDR3 sequence is 15 residues long. Written as DNA, the CDR3 is TGTGCCAGCAGCTTAGGCGGAAGTGGAGGCACTGAAGCTTTCTTT. Amino acid sequence: CASSLGGSGGTEAFF.

The rearrangement uses TRBV20-1 and TRBJ1-2; D perhaps matches TRBD1 (5 bases). Between the trimmed V and J ends, which lost 3 bases and 7 bases, there was a span of 9 bases. The germline CDR1 and CDR2 sequences are DFQATT and SNEGSKA (reference sequence). The CDR3 spans 11 residues. Here the CDR3 DNA reads TGCAGTGCTAGCAGGGACTTTGGCTACACCTTC. Translation: CSASRDFGYTF.

This clone was counted between two and nine times. The chain employs TRBV30 and TRBJ1-6; maybe TRBD1 (5 bases). CDR1 is GTSNPN and CDR2 is SVGIG in the germline V gene (reference sequence). This CDR3 is 13 amino acids long. The V end was cut by 4 bases, the J end by 7 bases, with 11 bases between. The CDR3 reads CAWNVRANSPLHF. Here the CDR3 DNA reads TGTGCCTGGAACGTCAGGGCCAATTCACCCCTCCACTTT.

The gene calls are TRBV25-1 and TRBJ2-2; TRBD1 is a possible D gene (6 bases). Germline V gene sequence: CDR1 MGHDK, CDR2 SYGVNS. The CDR3 runs 16 residues. CDR3 amino acids: CPSSRTVTGRTGELFF. For the CDR3, the DNA is TGTCCCTCCTCTCGGACAGTAACTGGTAGGACCGGGGAGCTGTTTTTT.

The chain carries TRBV4-2 and TRBJ2-1; D not resolved. There are 15 residues in the CDR3. The V and J ends lost 0 bases and 0 bases respectively, with 6 bases between them. Germline values: CDR1 LGHNA, CDR2 YNFKEQ. CDR3: CASSQDPRSYNEQFF. For the CDR3, the DNA is TGTGCCAGCAGCCAAGATCCCCGCTCCTACAATGAGCAGTTCTTC.

This rearrangement joins TRBV6-5 to TRBJ2-5; D is possibly TRBD2 (5 bases). The CDR3 has 14 residues. The V end lost 2 bases, the J end lost 5 bases, and 12 bases lay between the germline ends. CDR1 MNHEY and CDR2 SVGAGI come from the germline V gene. CDR3 sequence: CASSYEGIPETQYF. CDR3 in DNA: TGTGCCAGCAGTTACGAGGGAATTCCGGAGACCCAGTACTTC.